This TCR beta chain was recorded in a study of CD8 T cells in ankylosing spondylitis. Details on this clonotype: As yet, its antigen is unknown.

TCRdb reprocessed the 5' RACE reads with MiXCR, giving one entry per CDR3 protein. The sample records hundreds of thousands of distinct CDR3 sequences, 20% to 30% being singletons. Study-wide results and caveats: There were earlier reports of some motif variants in reactive arthritis synovial fluid and blood. A TCR beta motif of roughly eight highly homologous variants appeared characteristic of ankylosing spondylitis blood. In ankylosing spondylitis patients, matched synovial fluid reportedly showed significant enrichment of disease-linked clones.

With 4 bases removed from V and 4 bases from J, the gap between germline ends came to 15 bases. Germline assignment: CDR1 SGHRS and CDR2 YFSETQ. CDR3 length: 14 amino acids. This sequence joins TRBV5-1 and TRBJ2-7; D is ambiguous. This TCR was recovered from a male donor with ankylosing spondylitis or in good health (not recorded which). The source material was blood, either unsorted or a sorted T cell fraction (not recorded which). The CDR3 sequence: CASSRTPTQYEQYF. For the CDR3, the DNA is TGCGCCAGCAGCCGAACCCCTACCCAATACGAGCAGTACTTC.